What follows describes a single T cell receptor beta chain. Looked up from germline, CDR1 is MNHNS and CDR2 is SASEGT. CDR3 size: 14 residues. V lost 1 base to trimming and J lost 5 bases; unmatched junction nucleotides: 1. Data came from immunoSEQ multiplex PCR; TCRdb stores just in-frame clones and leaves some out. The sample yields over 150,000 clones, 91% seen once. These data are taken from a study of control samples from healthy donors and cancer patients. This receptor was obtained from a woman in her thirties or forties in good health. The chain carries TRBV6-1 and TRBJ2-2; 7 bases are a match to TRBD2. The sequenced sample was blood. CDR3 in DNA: TGTGCCAGCAGTGAAGGACTAGCTACCGGGGAGCTGTTTTTT. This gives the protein CASSEGLATGELFF.